The present T cell receptor (beta chain) was sequenced within a study of OX40 agonist ivuxolimab in advanced cancers. Study in general: Participants averaged about 60 years of age (range roughly 23 to 85) and were under 90% male. Three patients, one with hepatocellular carcinoma and two with cutaneous melanoma, achieved partial responses.

General study results and limits: Nonresponders, in some cases, also had low normalized T-cell clonal expansion.

The V gene's germline CDR1 is SGHTA and CDR2 FQGTGA. The CDR3 totals 17 residues. Germline trimming cut 2 bases from V and 0 bases from J; bases unmatched to any gene: 2. Sequenced by immunoSEQ multiplex PCR; TCRdb stores in-frame clones only, minus some. This table has around 50,000 clones, about 81% appearing once. Regarding this clone: Its specificity is not known.

J is TRBJ1-6 and V is TRBV7-3; 9 bases match TRBD1. The origin of this receptor is an adult with an advanced solid tumor such as melanoma, head and neck, liver or kidney cancer. Material: CD4+ or CD8+ T cells sorted from blood, obtained in a trial of the OX40 agonist ivuxolimab. The CDR3 nucleotides read TGTGCCAGCAGCTTAGTGACAGGGGGCTCCTATAATTCACCCCTCCACTTT. Translated: CASSLVTGGSYNSPLHF.